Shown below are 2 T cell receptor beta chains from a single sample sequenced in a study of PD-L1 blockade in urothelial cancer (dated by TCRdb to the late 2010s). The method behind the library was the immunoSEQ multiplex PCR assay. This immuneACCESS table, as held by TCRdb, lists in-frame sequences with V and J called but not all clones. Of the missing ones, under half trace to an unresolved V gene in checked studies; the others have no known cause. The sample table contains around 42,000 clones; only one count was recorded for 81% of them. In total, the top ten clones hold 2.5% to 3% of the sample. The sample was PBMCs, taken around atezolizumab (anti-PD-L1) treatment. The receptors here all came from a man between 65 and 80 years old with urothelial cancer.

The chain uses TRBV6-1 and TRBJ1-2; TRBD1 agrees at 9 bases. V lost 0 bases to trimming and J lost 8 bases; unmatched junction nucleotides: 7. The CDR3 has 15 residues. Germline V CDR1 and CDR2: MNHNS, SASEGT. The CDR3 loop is CASSEAGTGFVGYTF. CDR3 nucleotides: TGTGCCAGCAGTGAAGCCGGGACAGGGTTTGTGGGCTACACCTTC.

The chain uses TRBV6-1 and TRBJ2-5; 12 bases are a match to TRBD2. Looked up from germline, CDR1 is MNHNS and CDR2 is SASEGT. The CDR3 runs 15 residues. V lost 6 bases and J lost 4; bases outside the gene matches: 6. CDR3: CASSQLAGGPETQYF. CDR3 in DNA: TGTGCCAGCAGCCAGCTAGCGGGAGGGCCAGAGACCCAGTACTTC.